These 12 T cell receptor beta chains were sequenced from one sample in a study of response to subunit inactivated influenza vaccine (dated by TCRdb to the late 2010s). Library construction relied on RT-PCR. The sequencing machine was an Illumina HiSeq 2500. TCRdb redid the processing of the public reads, applying fastp at Q25 and MiXCR, and retained in-frame beta chains. Every distinct CDR3 protein forms one entry, paired with its most common genes and DNA. Recorded for this sample are about 480,000 distinct CDR3 sequences; over 25% of them occurred a single time. In total, the top ten clones hold approximately 2% of the sample. Sample: CD4+ T cells sorted from PBMCs, taken roughly 5 days after vaccination. The receptors were gathered from a middle-aged man who received an inactivated influenza vaccine. Donor details come from another sample of the same person, matched by shared clones.

This clonotype was recorded once. The V and J genes are TRBV19 and TRBJ2-1; 12 bases line up with TRBD2. Germline V gene lookup returns CDR1 LNHDA and CDR2 SQIVND (reference sequence). CDR3 length equals 15 residues. V lost 3 bases, J lost 7 bases, and 4 bases stayed unmatched. The CDR3 region is CASSISLAGGNEQFF. The CDR3 DNA sequence: TGTGCCAGTAGTATCTCCCTAGCGGGAGGGAATGAGCAGTTCTTC.

V is TRBV6-4 and J is TRBJ2-2; TRBD1 might be the D (6 bases). Germline CDR1 MRHNA, CDR2 SNTAGT. Trimming shortened V by 0 bases and J by 5 bases, and 13 bases separated the two germline ends. This CDR3 comprises 16 residues. Written as DNA, the CDR3 is TGTGCCAGCAGTGACTCCCGGACAGATTTAACCGGGGAGCTGTTTTTT. It translates to CASSDSRTDLTGELFF.

The rearrangement joins TRBV19 to TRBJ2-1; no firm D call. The CDR3 is 14 amino acids. CDR1 and CDR2 from the germline V gene are LNHDA and SQIVND (reference sequence). Trimming stripped 1 base from V and 3 bases from J, with 7 bases between. CDR3 sequence: CASSIVGSYNEQFF. CDR3 nucleotides: TGTGCCAGTAGTATAGTGGGCAGCTACAATGAGCAGTTCTTC.

This chain links TRBV12-3 or TRBV12-4 with TRBJ1-6; 7 bases line up with TRBD1. J gave up 10 bases and V 7 bases, and 10 bases lay outside the gene matches. The CDR3 is 14 amino acids. CDR3 bases: TGTGCCAGCAACCCGACAGGGAGGGGATCACCCCTCCACTTT. As protein: CASNPTGRGSPLHF.

V gene TRBV18 combines with J gene TRBJ2-7; D is ambiguous. Trimming left V 4 bases short and J 2 bases short, with 12 bases between. The CDR3 extends over 14 amino acids. Per germline, CDR1 KGHSH and CDR2 LQKENI. The CDR3 region has the DNA TGTGCCAGCTCACTATATACAATACCCTACGAGCAGTACTTC. Encoded protein: CASSLYTIPYEQYF.

This clonotype showed up just a few times. The chain is built from TRBV6-4 and TRBJ2-3, with D possibly matching TRBD1 (5 bases). Trimming left V 4 bases short and J 1 base short, with 15 bases between. The CDR3 loop spans 16 amino acids. From germline, CDR1 is MRHNA and CDR2 SNTAGT. CDR3 amino acids: CASSVDKPLRTDTQYF. CDR3 nucleotide sequence: TGTGCCAGCAGTGTGGACAAACCACTCCGCACAGATACGCAGTATTTT.

This chain uses TRBV28 with TRBJ2-1; 7 bases agree with TRBD2. Trimming took 10 bases from V and 3 from J; bases not matched to a gene: 6. The germline CDR1 and CDR2 sequences are MDHEN and SYDVKM. The CDR3 is 13 residues long. CDR3 in amino acids: CATLAVLYNEQFF. Written as DNA, the CDR3 is TGTGCCACCCTAGCGGTTCTCTACAATGAGCAGTTCTTC.

The chain employs TRBV18 and TRBJ2-3; 8 nucleotides agree with TRBD1. Germline V CDR1 and CDR2: KGHSH, LQKENI. Trimming at V came to 5 bases and at J to 4 bases, leaving 8 bases not matched to a gene. The CDR3 loop spans 15 amino acids. The CDR3 reads CASSAQGANSDTQYF. In nucleotides, the CDR3 is TGTGCCAGCTCAGCGCAGGGGGCTAATTCAGATACGCAGTATTTT.

At least ten counts were recorded for this clonotype. This chain joins TRBV5-1 and TRBJ2-3; TRBD1 is a possible D gene (5 bases). CDR3 size: 15 residues. Germline V gene lookup returns CDR1 SGHRS and CDR2 YFSETQ. V was shortened by 7 bases and J by 2 bases, with 17 bases between the two germline ends. In DNA form, the CDR3 reads TGCGCCAGCTGCGTATTCTCGACAGACACAGATACGCAGTATTTT. Protein product: CASCVFSTDTDTQYF.

The chain recombines TRBV20-1 with TRBJ2-2; D is unresolved. Trimming left V 0 bases short and J 7 bases short, with 18 bases between. Per the germline V gene, CDR1 is DFQATT and CDR2 is SNEGSKA (reference sequence). The CDR3 is 16 amino acids. CDR3 in amino acids: CSARDIGRIPGGELFF. The CDR3 region has the DNA TGCAGTGCTAGAGATATCGGACGGATCCCGGGCGGGGAGCTGTTTTTT.

The J gene is TRBJ2-1, the V gene TRBV20-1; the D gene is possibly TRBD1 (6 bases). V was pared by 5 bases and J by 0 bases, with 14 bases between. The CDR3 is 15 amino acids. CDR1 is DFQATT and CDR2 is SNEGSKA in the germline V gene (reference sequence). CDR3 DNA sequence: TGCAGTGCTTTGGCCCGCAGGGGCTCCTACAATGAGCAGTTCTTC. Its protein is CSALARRGSYNEQFF.

This clonotype was counted a few times. The chain employs TRBV4-3 and TRBJ2-1; maybe TRBD2 (6 bases). Between the trimmed V and J ends, which lost 0 bases and 4 bases, there was a span of 13 bases. The CDR3 covers 16 residues. The germline gives CDR1 LGHNA, CDR2 YSLEER. DNA of the CDR3: TGCGCCAGCAGCCAAGATACCGGGAGACGGTACAATGAGCAGTTCTTC. It translates to CASSQDTGRRYNEQFF.